These T cell receptor beta chains were read from a single sample in a study of beta chain features in type 1 diabetes. Method: immunoSEQ multiplex PCR; TCRdb's copy keeps in-frame clones and lacks some. There are around 340,000 clones in the sample; roughly 21% occur only once, and about 0.045% lies in the top ten. The source material was naive CD4+ T cells from blood. These receptors were taken from a woman between 18 and 29 years old in good health. Both conserved end residues are part of each CDR3. The D gene is left open where the match is weak. Clone size is not always given. Where it is, it says once, few, many or a class for expanded clones.

TRBD1,15,few,TRBJ1-6,TRBV9,CASSGDRVENSPLHF,TGTGCCAGCAGCGGGGACAGGGTAGAAAATTCACCCCTCCACTTT
-,14,-,TRBJ2-7,TRBV27,CASSLAAGVVEQYF,TGTGCCAGCAGTTTAGCGGCTGGCGTGGTCGAGCAGTACTTC
-,13,few,TRBJ2-7,TRBV7-2,CASSLATGYEQYF,TGTGCCAGCAGCTTAGCTACAGGGTACGAGCAGTACTTC
TRBD1,15,-,TRBJ2-6,TRBV5-1,CASSSQGPGANVLTF,TGCGCCAGCAGCTCACAGGGGCCAGGGGCCAACGTCCTGACTTTC
-,13,-,TRBJ2-5,TRBV9,CASSGGSGETQYF,TGTGCCAGCAGCGGTGGTTCAGGGGAGACCCAGTACTTC
TRBD1,15,few,TRBJ2-7,TRBV18,CASSPPGQGTYEQYF,TGTGCCAGCTCACCACCGGGACAGGGAACCTACGAGCAGTACTTC
TRBD1,11,-,TRBJ1-2,TRBV25-1,CASSGWTGHTF,TGTGCCAGCAGTGGATGGACAGGGCACACCTTC
TRBD2,19,few,TRBJ2-3,TRBV5-4,CASSLSPLAGGTSTDTQYF,TGTGCCAGCAGCTTGAGTCCCCTAGCGGGAGGGACTAGCACAGATACGCAGTATTTT
-,13,-,TRBJ2-3,TRBV21-1,CANPTGGTDTQYF,TGTGCCAACCCGACAGGGGGAACAGATACGCAGTATTTT
TRBD2,14,few,TRBJ2-7,TRBV5-4,CASSLERERSEQYF,TGTGCCAGCAGCTTAGAGCGGGAGAGAAGCGAGCAGTACTTC
-,15,few,TRBJ1-1,TRBV5-1,CASSLVGRLGTEAFF,TGCGCCAGCAGCTTAGTGGGCCGGCTCGGCACTGAAGCTTTCTTT
-,13,few,TRBJ1-2,TRBV18,CASSPQSGDGYTF,TGTGCCAGCTCACCACAGTCCGGGGATGGCTACACCTTC
-,14,few,TRBJ1-1,TRBV2,CASSELAVNTEAFF,TGTGCCAGCAGTGAATTGGCAGTGAACACTGAAGCTTTCTTT
TRBD2,15,-,TRBJ2-1,TRBV7-2,CASGGRDYGNNEQFF,TGTGCCAGCGGGGGACGGGACTACGGCAACAATGAGCAGTTCTTC
TRBD1,14,few,TRBJ2-5,TRBV5-1,CASSMDRAQETQYF,TGCGCCAGCAGCATGGACAGGGCCCAAGAGACCCAGTACTTC
TRBD1,14,few,TRBJ2-2,TRBV19,CASMDRSNTGELFF,TGTGCCAGTATGGACAGGAGTAACACCGGGGAGCTGTTTTTT